The T cell receptor (beta chain) described here comes from a study of human T cells and chemical hapten exposure. Study-level background: The sensitizing agent was 2% DPC, placed on roughly 2 cm by roughly 2 cm of upper inner arm skin. DPC at 0.01% went onto the upper back in patch tests, read at 6 days.

This clonotype showed up just a few times. The antigen is unknown. Time point specified: patch test 1, 2 weeks after DPC sensitization. Treatment of the sample: therapeutic diphenylcyclopropenone sensitization with weekly scalp DPC. TCRdb used MiXCR to reprocess the RACE reads, holding one entry per CDR3 protein. This table holds some 190,000 distinct CDR3 sequences, 20% to 25% found once. The CDR3 consists of 14 residues. The V gene's germline CDR1 is LGHNA and CDR2 YNFKEQ. The germline V and J ends were trimmed by 0 bases and 7 bases, with 10 bases remaining between them. Points from the study as a whole: The number of TCRs above 1 in 1000 frequency did not change after DPC sensitization.

The chain couples TRBV4-2 to TRBJ1-5, with D perhaps matching TRBD1 (6 bases). The receptor comes from a woman aged 45 to 65 with alopecia areata. Some clones in this sample may be carry-over from other donors' samples. This specimen consisted of whole blood, obtained in connection with sensitization to the hapten diphenylcyclopropenone (DPC). The CDR3: CASSQEGGEQPQHF. CDR3 nucleotides: TGTGCCAGCAGCCAAGAAGGGGGTGAACAGCCCCAGCATTTT.